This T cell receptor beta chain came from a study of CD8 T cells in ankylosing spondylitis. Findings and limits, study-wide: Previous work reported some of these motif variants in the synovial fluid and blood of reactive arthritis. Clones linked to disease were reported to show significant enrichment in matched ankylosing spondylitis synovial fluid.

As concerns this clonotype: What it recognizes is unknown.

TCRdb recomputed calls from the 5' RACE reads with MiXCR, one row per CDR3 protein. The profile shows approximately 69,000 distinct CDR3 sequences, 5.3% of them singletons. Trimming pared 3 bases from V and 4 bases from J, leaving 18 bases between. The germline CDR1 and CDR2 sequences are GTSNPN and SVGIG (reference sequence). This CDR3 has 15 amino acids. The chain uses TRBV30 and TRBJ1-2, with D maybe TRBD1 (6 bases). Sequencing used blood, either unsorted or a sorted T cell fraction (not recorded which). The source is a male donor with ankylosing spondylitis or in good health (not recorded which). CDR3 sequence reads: CAWRLGGQSFYGYTF. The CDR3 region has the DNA TGTGCCTGGAGGTTGGGAGGACAGTCCTTCTATGGCTACACCTTC.